Sequencing of this T cell receptor (beta chain) was carried out in a study of siplizumab effects on memory and regulatory T cells. General study results and limits: Treatment with siplizumab left mappable alloreactive CD4+ clones averaging roughly 69% Treg-derived, compared with about 27% in controls. Significantly reduced by siplizumab was the cumulative frequency of alloreactive sequences, namely those traceable to unstimulated CD4+ memory cells.

About this clone: Its antigen is not identified.

Repertoires were generated with immunoSEQ multiplex PCR, while TCRdb's copy carries only in-frame clones and drops some. Of 100,000 or so clones in the sample, about 95% were seen once. CDR3 length: 14 amino acids. Germline V CDR1 and CDR2: MDHEN, SYDVKM. Trimming took 4 bases from V and 8 from J; bases not matched to a gene: 6. The chain has TRBV28 and TRBJ1-4; TRBD1 agrees at 8 bases. This clonotype was sampled from a human donor in good health. Source material: non-Treg CD4+ T cells sorted from blood. The CDR3 region has the DNA TGTGCCAGCAGTTCAAGGACAGGGCTAGAAAAACTGTTTTTT. Its translation is CASSSRTGLEKLFF.